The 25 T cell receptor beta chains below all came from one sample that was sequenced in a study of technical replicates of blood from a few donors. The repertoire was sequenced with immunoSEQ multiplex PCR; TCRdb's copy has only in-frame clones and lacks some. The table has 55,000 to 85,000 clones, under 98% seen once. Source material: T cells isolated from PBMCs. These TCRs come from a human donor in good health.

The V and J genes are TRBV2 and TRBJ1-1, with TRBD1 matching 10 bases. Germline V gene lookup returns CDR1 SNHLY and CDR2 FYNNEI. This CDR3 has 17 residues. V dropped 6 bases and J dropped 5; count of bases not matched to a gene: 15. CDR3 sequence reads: CASSPPDRGTVGTEAFF. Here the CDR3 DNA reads TGTGCCAGCAGCCCACCGGACAGGGGGACCGTGGGGACTGAAGCTTTCTTT.

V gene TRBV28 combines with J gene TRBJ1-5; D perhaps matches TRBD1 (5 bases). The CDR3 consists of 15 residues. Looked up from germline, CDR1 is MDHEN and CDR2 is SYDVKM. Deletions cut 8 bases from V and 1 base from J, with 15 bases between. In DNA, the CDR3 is TGTGCCAGCCTGGGGGGGGTCTTGAGCAATCAGCCCCAGCATTTT. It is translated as CASLGGVLSNQPQHF. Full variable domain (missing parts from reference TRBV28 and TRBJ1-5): DVKVTQSSRYLVKRTGEKVFLECVQDMDHENMFWYRQDPGLGLRLIYFSYDVKMKEKGDIPEGYSVSREKKERFSLILESASTNQTSMYLCASLGGVLSNQPQHFGDGTRLSIL.

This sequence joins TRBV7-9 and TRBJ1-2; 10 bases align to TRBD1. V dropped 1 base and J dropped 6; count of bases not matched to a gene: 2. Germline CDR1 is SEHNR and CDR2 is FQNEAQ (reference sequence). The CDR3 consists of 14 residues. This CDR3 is CASSLEGTGDGYTF. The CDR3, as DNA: TGTGCCAGCAGCTTAGAAGGGACAGGGGATGGCTACACCTTC.

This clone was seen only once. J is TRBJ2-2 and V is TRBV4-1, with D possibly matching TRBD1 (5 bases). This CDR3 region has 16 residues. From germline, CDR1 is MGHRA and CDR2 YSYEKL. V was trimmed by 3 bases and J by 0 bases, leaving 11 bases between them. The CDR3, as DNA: TGCGCCAGCAGCCATCCCAGGGAACCGAACACCGGGGAGCTGTTTTTT. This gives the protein CASSHPREPNTGELFF.

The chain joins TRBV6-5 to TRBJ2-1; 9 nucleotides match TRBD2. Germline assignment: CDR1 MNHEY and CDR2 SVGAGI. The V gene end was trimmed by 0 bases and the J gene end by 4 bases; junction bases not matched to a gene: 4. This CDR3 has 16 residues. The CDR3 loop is CASSYSKLAGYNEQFF. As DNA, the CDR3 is TGTGCCAGCAGTTACTCGAAGCTAGCGGGGTACAATGAGCAGTTCTTC.

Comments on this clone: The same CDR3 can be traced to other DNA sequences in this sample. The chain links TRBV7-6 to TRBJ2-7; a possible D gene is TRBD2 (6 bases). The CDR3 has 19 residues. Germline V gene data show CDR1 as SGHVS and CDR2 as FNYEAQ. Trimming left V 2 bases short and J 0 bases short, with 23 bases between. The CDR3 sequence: CASSLYPLGGAGSSYEQYF. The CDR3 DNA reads TGTGCCAGCAGCTTATACCCCCTCGGGGGAGCGGGTAGCTCCTACGAGCAGTACTTC.

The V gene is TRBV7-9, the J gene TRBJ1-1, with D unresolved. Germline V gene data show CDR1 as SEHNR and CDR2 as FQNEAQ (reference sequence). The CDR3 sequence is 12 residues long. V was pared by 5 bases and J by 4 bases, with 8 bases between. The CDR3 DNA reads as TGTGCCAGCAGCCCCACCGGCACTGAAGCTTTCTTT. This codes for CASSPTGTEAFF.

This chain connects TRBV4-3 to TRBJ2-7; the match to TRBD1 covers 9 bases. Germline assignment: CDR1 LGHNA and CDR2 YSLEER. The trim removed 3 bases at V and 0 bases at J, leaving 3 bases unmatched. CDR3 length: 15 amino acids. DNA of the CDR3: TGCGCCAGCAGCCATTACAGGGGGCCCTCCTACGAGCAGTACTTC. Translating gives CASSHYRGPSYEQYF.

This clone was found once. The CDR3 region is CASSLDRLQETQYF. The CDR3 DNA follows: TGTGCCAGCAGCTTAGACAGACTACAAGAGACCCAGTACTTC. The chain carries TRBV7-2 and TRBJ2-5; perhaps TRBD2 as D (5 bases). CDR1 is SGHTA and CDR2 is FQGNSA in the germline V gene. The CDR3 runs 14 residues. V dropped 1 base and J dropped 2 bases, with 8 bases sitting between them.

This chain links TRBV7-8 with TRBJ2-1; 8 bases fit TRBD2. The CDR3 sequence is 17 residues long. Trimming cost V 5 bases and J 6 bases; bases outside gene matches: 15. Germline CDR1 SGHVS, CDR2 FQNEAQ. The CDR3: CASSRPEGREAVNEQFF. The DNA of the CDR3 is TGTGCCAGCAGCCGCCCCGAGGGGCGGGAGGCCGTCAATGAGCAGTTCTTC.

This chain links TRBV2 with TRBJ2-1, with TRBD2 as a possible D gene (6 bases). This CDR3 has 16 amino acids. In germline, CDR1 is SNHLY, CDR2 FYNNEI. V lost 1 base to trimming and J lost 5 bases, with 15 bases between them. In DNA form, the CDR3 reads TGTGCCAGCAGTGAAGAAATACGGGAGCTCGACAATGAGCAGTTCTTC. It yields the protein CASSEEIRELDNEQFF.

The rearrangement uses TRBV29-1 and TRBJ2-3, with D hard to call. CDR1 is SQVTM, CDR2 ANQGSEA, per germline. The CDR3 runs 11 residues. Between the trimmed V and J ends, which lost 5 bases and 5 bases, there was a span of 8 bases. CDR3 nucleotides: TGCAGCGTTCACGCCAGAGATACGCAGTATTTT. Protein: CSVHARDTQYF.

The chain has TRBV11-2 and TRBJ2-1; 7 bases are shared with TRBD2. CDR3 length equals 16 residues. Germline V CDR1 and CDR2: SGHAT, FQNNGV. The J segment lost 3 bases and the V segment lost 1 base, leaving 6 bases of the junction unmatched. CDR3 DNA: TGTGCCAGCAGCTTAGGGGAGGGGAGAGTCTACAATGAGCAGTTCTTC. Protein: CASSLGEGRVYNEQFF.

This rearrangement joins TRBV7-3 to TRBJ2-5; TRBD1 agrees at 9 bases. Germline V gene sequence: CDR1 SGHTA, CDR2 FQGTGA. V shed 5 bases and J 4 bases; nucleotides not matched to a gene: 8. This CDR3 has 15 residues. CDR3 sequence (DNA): TGTGCCAGCAGCCCGCAGGGACAGGGAGTAGAGACCCAGTACTTC. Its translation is CASSPQGQGVETQYF. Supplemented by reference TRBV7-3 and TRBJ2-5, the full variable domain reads GAGVSQTPSNKVTEKGKYVELRCDPISGHTALYWYRQSLGQGPEFLIYFQGTGAADDSGLPNDRFFAVRPEGSVSTLKIQRTERGDSAVYLCASSPQGQGVETQYFGPGTRLLVL.

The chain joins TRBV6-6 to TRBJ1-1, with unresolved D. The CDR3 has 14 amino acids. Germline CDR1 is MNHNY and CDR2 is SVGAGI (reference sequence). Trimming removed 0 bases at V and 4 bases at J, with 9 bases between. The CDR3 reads CASSYSNSPTEAFF. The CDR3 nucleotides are TGTGCCAGCAGTTACTCGAACTCACCCACTGAAGCTTTCTTT.

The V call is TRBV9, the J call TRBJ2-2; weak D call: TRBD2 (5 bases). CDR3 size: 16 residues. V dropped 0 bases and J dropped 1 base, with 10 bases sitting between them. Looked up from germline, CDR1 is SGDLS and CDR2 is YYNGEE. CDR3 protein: CASSVGPAENTGELFF. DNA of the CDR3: TGTGCCAGCAGCGTAGGTCCAGCGGAGAACACCGGGGAGCTGTTTTTT.

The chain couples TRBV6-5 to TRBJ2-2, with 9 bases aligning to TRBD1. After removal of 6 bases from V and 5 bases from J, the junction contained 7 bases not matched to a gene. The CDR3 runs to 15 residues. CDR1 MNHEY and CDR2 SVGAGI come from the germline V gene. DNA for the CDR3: TGTGCCAGCAGCCGAGGACAGGGGTGGACCGGGGAGCTGTTTTTT. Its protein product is CASSRGQGWTGELFF.

The CDR3 is CATWDSGSEQYF. The CDR3 region has the DNA TGTGCCACCTGGGACAGTGGAAGCGAGCAGTACTTC. V usage is TRBV15 and J usage is TRBJ2-7, with 7 nucleotides matching TRBD1. Per the germline V gene, CDR1 is LNHNV and CDR2 is YYDKDF (reference sequence). This CDR3 region has 12 residues. V lost 8 bases, J lost 6 bases, and 7 bases stayed unmatched. Based on the CDR3 plus reference TRBV15 and TRBJ2-7, the full variable domain is DAMVIQNPRYQVTQFGKPVTLSCSQTLNHNVMYWYQQKSSQAPKLLFHYYDKDFNNEADTPDNFQSRRPNTSFCFLDIRSPGLGDTAMYLCATWDSGSEQYFGPGTRLTVT.

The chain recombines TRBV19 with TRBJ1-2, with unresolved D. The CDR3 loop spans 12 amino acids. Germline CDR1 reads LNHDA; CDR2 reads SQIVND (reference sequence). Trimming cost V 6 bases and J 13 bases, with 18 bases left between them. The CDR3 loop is CASSPLEAERTF. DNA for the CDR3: TGTGCCAGTAGCCCACTAGAGGCGGAACGCACCTTC. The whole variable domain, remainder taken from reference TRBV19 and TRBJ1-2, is DGGITQSPKYLFRKEGQNVTLSCEQNLNHDAMYWYRQDPGQGLRLIYYSQIVNDFQKGDIAEGYSVSREKKESFPLTVTSAQKNPTAFYLCASSPLEAERTFGSGTRLTVV.

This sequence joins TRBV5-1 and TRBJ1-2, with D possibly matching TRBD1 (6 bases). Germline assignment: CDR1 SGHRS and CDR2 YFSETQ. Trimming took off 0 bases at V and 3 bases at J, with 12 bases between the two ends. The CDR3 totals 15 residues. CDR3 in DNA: TGCGCCAGCAGCTTGGGACGGGACATGGACTATGGCTACACCTTC. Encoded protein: CASSLGRDMDYGYTF.

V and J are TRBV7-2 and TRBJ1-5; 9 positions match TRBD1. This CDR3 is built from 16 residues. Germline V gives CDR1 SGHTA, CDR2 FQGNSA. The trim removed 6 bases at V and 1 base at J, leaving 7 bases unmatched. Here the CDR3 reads CASSLTGTGSNQPQHF. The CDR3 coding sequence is TGTGCCAGCAGTTTGACCGGGACAGGGAGCAATCAGCCCCAGCATTTT.

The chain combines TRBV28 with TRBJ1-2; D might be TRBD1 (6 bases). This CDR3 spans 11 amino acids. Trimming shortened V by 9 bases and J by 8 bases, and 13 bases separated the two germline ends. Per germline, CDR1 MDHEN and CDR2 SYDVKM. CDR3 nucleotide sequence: TGTGCCAGTTTAACAGGGTTGGGCTACACCTTC. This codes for CASLTGLGYTF.

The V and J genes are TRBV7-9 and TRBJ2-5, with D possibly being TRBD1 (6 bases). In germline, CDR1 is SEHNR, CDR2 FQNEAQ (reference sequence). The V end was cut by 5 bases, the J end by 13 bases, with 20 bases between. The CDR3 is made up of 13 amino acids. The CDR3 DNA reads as TGTGCCAGCAGCCCGGGAATACGTCTACAGGGGTACTTC. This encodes CASSPGIRLQGYF. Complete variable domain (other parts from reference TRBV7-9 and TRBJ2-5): DTGVSQNPRHKITKRGQNVTFRCDPISEHNRLYWYRQTLGQGPEFLTYFQNEAQLEKSRLLSDRFSAERPKGSFSTLEIQRTEQGDSAMYLCASSPGIRLQGYFGPGTRLLVL.

The CDR3 bases are TGTGCCAGCTTAACTAGCGGGGGGGAGCAGTTCTTC. Its translation: CASLTSGGEQFF. The rearrangement uses TRBV6-5 and TRBJ2-1, with TRBD2 identical over 12 bases. CDR1 MNHEY and CDR2 SVGAGI come from the germline V gene. Unmatched junction bases numbered 3, after V lost 8 bases and J lost 10 bases. The CDR3 totals 12 residues.

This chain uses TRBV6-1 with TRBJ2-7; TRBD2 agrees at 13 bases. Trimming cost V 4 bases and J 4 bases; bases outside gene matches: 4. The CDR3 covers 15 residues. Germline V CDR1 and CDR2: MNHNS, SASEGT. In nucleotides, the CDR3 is TGTGCCAGCAGTGGACTAGCGGGAGGAAGGTACGAGCAGTACTTC. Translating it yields CASSGLAGGRYEQYF.